This T cell receptor (beta chain) was documented in a study of early T cells in non-severe SARS-CoV-2 infection. At the level of the study: Unpaired chains resulted from sequencing bulk RNA of unsorted whole blood.

In regard to this clonotype: Its matching antigen is unknown.

Study-wide results and caveats: Private and CD4 specificities were missed by VDJdb matching, which favored anti-spike CD8 responses.

CDR3 length: 17 residues. CDR1 is LGHDT, CDR2 YNNKEL, per germline (reference sequence). The V gene lost 0 bases and the J gene lost 0 bases, with 14 bases spanning the gap. TCRdb called the 5' RACE reads again in MiXCR, with one record for every CDR3 protein. The sample lists 70,000 or so distinct CDR3 sequences, 10% seen once, with over 6% in the top ten. The source of this sequence is an adult who was a healthcare worker with PCR-confirmed SARS-CoV-2 infection or an uninfected control (not recorded which). The V call is TRBV3-1, the J call TRBJ1-1; D is undetermined. Sample: whole blood, taken at baseline. The CDR3 DNA sequence: TGTGCCAGCAGCCAAGAAGGTGTTGACGGCATGAACACTGAAGCTTTCTTT. The encoded protein is CASSQEGVDGMNTEAFF.